This section outlines one TCR beta chain sequence together with its context. Generated by immunoSEQ multiplex PCR, the TCRdb table keeps only in-frame clones and is missing some. The table includes some 1,600,000 clones, nearly 99% detected once. The CDR3 loop spans 19 amino acids. CDR1 is LNHDA and CDR2 is SQIVND in the germline V gene (reference sequence). With 1 base clipped from V and 2 bases from J, the junction kept 13 bases outside the gene matches. This specimen comes from a study of shared clonotypes between healthy human individuals. Sequenced input: naive CD4+ T cells sorted from blood. The sample's subset: CD45RA+ positively selected. The sequence was obtained from a man aged 30 to 39 in good health. The chain couples TRBV19 to TRBJ1-5; 8 nucleotides align to TRBD1. The CDR3 here is CASSIVLGQGESRNQPQHF. CDR3 in DNA: TGTGCCAGTAGTATAGTCCTAGGACAGGGTGAGAGTCGCAATCAGCCCCAGCATTTT.